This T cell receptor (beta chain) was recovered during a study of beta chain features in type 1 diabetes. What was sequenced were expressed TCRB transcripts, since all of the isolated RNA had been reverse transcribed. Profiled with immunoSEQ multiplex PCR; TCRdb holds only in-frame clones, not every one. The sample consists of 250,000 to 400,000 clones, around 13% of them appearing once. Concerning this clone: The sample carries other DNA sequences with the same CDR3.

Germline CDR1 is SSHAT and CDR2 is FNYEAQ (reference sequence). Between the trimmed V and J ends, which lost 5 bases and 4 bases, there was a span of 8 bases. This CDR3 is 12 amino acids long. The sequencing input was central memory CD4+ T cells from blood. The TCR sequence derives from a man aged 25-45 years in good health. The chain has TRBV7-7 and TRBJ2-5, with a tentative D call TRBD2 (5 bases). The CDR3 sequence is CASSPAGETQYF. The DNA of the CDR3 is TGTGCCAGCAGCCCCGCGGGAGAGACCCAGTACTTC. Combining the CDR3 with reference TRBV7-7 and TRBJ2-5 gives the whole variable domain GAGVSQSPRYKVTKRGQDVTLRCDPISSHATLYWYQQALGQGPEFLTYFNYEAQPDKSGLPSDRFSAERPEGSISTLTIQRTEQRDSAMYRCASSPAGETQYFGPGTRLLVL.